Here is one T cell receptor beta chain with its context. Its cognate antigen is unknown. Whether given at about 4 or about 12 weeks, second doses were pooled. These data belong to a study of T cell responses to AZD1222 COVID-19 vaccine. Clones were sequenced by immunoSEQ multiplex PCR, and TCRdb holds only the in-frame ones, with some missing. In the table there are roughly 180,000 clones, about nine tenths of which are singletons. Study-wide results and limits: Donors in the cohort were predominantly white British and more often female, and clonal diversity was possibly underestimated. No repertoire was sampled before or during the peak T cell response, only after it.

Source: peripheral blood, taken 28 days after the second AZD1222 dose. This TCR was sampled from an adult who received the AZD1222 COVID-19 vaccine.

The CDR3 region is CATSDLWRGNEQFF. The CDR3 bases are TGTGCCACCAGTGATTTGTGGAGGGGCAATGAGCAGTTCTTC. The chain uses TRBV24-1 and TRBJ2-1; TRBD2 might be the D (6 bases). This CDR3 region has 14 residues. The germline V and J ends were trimmed by 0 bases and 6 bases, with 8 bases remaining between them. Germline V gene lookup returns CDR1 KGHDR and CDR2 SFDVKD.